This is a list of T cell receptor beta chains from one sample in a study of blood T cell repertoires in COVID-19. The assay was immunoSEQ multiplex PCR, and TCRdb's table has in-frame clones only and misses some. The sample carries around 49,000 clones, roughly 79% recorded once. The sample consisted of peripheral blood. The receptors were sampled from a woman of 80 years or more with COVID-19, enrolled during active disease. Each CDR3 is given with its conserved first and last residue.

>TRBV6-5
CASRGAGLSYNEQFF
>TRBV19
CASSIDLATDTQYF
>TRBV6-5
CASSYRQGTDTQYF
>TRBV7-2
CASSSQGAYTEAFF
>TRBV4-1
CASSRTGTSGSPNEQFF
>TRBV5-1
CASSLGAGPSGNTIYF
>TRBV15
CATSRLSGSASSYEQYF
>TRBV19
CAVAPSGRGVEQFF
>TRBV21-1
CASSGGNYGYTF
>TRBV6-6
CASEAGAHNEQFF
>TRBV2
CASRAGTGYYGYTF
>TRBV4-1
CASSHRQGEDQPQHF
>TRBV12-5
CASGPRRNYTEAFF
>TRBV2
CASSNSGRAYNEQFF
>TRBV18
CASSPLPSGSYEQYF
>TRBV5-5
CASSSRQGDGYTF
>TRBV7-3
CASSPVGGDTQYF
>TRBV5-1
CASTSGTSYREQFF
>TRBV4-1
CASSQGQGTYEQFF
>TRBV30
CAWNLAGAHYNEQFF
>TRBV10-2
CASSAGLAEQFF
>TRBV19
CASSHIWGPTGGGEAFF
>TRBV7-2
CASSQLAGGPEYF
>TRBV30
CAGKPRRESNEQFF
>TRBV5-1
CASSSVPGLAGGDEQYF
>TRBV9
CASSATGTAYEQYF
>TRBV2
CASSATGNYEQYF
>TRBV28
CASRIPGGSYEQYF
>TRBV10-3
CAISGAGDRGFYEQYF
>TRBV5-4
CASSPGGIPETQYF
>TRBV15
CATSRDTVGRGTGYTF
>TRBV6-5
CASGAGVLNTDTQYF
>TRBV15
CATSREGQGAYEQYF
>TRBV4-1
CASSQDDRGGNTIYF
>TRBV7-3
CASSLGPGANIQYF
>TRBV10-3
CAISETSGNEQYF
>TRBV2
CASRGGGAGNTIYF
>TRBV7-8
CASSSRTGGETDTQYF
>TRBV7-3
CASSQRAGTPGGNEQFF
>TRBV19
CASSVGTAEQYF
>TRBV3-1/TRBV3-2
CASRQVGDPAAFF